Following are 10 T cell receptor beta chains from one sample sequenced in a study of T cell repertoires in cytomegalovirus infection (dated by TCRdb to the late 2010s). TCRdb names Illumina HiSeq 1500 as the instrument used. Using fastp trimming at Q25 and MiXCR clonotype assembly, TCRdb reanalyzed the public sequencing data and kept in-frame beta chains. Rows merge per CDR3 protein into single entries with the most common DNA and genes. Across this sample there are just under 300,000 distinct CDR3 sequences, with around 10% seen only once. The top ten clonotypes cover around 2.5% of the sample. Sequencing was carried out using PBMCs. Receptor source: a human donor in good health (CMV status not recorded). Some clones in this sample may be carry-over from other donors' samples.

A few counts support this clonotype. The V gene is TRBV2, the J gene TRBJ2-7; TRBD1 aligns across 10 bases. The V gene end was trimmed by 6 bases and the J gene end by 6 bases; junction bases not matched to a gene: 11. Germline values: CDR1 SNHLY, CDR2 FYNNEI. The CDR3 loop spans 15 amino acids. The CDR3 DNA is TGTGCCAGCAGCCAACTTGGACAGGGGGTTTCCGAGCAGTACTTC. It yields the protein CASSQLGQGVSEQYF.

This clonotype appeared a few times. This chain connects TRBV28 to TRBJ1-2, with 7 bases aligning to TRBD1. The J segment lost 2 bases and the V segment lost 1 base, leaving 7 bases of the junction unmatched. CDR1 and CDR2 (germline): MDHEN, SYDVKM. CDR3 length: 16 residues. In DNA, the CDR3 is TGTGCCAGCAGTTTATCCCCGACAGGGAGGAACTATGGCTACACCTTC. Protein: CASSLSPTGRNYGYTF.

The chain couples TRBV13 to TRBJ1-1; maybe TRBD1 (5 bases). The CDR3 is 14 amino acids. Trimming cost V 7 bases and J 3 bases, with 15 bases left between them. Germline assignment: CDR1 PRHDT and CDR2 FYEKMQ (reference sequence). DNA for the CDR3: TGTGCCAGCACTGCTCGGGGACTGGACACTGAAGCTTTCTTT. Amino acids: CASTARGLDTEAFF.

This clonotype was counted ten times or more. This chain's CDR3 is CSATRFNYEQYF. In DNA form, the CDR3 reads TGCAGTGCTACCCGCTTCAACTACGAGCAGTACTTC. The chain has TRBV20-1 and TRBJ2-7; D gene unclear. From germline, CDR1 is DFQATT and CDR2 SNEGSKA (reference sequence). V shed 4 bases and J shed 3 bases, with 10 bases lying between them. The CDR3 totals 12 residues.

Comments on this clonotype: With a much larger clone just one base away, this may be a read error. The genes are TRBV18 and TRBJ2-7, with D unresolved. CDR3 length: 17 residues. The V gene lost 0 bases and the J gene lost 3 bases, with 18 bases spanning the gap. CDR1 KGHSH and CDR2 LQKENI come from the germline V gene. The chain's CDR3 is CASSPPSRHRMFYEQYF. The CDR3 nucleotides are TGTGCCAGCTCACCACCGTCGAGGCACAGAATGTTCTACGAGCAGTACTTC.

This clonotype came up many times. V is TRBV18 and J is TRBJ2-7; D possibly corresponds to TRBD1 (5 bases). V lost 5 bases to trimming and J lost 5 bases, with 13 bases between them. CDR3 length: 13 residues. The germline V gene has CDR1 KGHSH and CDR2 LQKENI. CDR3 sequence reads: CASSYYRLNEQYF. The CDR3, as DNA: TGTGCCAGCTCATATTACAGGTTAAACGAGCAGTACTTC.

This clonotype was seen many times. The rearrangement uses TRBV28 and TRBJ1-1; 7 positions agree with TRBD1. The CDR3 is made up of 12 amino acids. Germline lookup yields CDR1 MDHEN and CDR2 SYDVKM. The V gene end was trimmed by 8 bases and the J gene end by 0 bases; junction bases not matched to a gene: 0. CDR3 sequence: CASGTVNTEAFF. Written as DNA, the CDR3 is TGTGCCAGCGGGACAGTGAACACTGAAGCTTTCTTT.

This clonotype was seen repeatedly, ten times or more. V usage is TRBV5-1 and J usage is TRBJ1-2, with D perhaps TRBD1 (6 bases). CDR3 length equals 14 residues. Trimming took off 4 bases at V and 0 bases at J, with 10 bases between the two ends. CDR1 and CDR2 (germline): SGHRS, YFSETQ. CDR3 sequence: CASSKGQANYGYTF. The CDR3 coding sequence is TGCGCCAGCAGCAAGGGACAAGCTAACTATGGCTACACCTTC.

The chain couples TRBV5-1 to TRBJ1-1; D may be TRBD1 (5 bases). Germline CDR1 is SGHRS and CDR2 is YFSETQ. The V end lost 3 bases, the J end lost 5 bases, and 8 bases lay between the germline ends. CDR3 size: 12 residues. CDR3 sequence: CASSWGETEAFF. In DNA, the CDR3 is TGCGCCAGCAGCTGGGGGGAAACTGAAGCTTTCTTT.

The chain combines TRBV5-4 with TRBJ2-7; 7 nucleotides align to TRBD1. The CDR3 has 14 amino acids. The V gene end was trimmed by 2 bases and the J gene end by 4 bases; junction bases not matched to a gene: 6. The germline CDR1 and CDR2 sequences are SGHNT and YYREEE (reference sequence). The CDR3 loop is CASSFGTVTYEQYV. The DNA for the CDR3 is TGTGCCAGCAGCTTCGGGACAGTGACTTACGAGCAGTACGTC.